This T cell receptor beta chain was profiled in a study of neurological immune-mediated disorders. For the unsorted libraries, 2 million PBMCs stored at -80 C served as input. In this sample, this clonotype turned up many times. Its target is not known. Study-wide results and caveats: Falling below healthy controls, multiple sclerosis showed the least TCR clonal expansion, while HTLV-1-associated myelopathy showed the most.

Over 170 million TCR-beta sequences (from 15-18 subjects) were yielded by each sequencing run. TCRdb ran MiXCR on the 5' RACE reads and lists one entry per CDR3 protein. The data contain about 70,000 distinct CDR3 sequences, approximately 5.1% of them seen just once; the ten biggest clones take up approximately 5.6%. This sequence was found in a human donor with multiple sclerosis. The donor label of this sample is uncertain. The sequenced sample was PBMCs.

Written as DNA, the CDR3 is TGTGCCAGCAGGTATACGACAGGAGATACGCAGTATTTT. Translated: CASRYTTGDTQYF. V and J are TRBV12-3 or TRBV12-4 and TRBJ2-3; tentatively, D is TRBD1 (6 bases). The CDR3 spans 13 residues. With 6 bases removed from V and 5 bases from J, the gap between germline ends came to 12 bases.